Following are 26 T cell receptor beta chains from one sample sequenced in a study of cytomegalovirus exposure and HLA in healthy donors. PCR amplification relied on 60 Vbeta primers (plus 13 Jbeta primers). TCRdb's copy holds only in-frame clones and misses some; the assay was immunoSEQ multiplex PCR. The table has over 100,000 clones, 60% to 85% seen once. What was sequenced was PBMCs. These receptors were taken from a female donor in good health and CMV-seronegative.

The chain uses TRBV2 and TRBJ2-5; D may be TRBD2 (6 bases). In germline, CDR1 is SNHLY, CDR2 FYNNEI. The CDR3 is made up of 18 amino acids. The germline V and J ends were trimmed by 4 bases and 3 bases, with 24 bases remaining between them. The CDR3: CASSVPWRDGGTKETQYF. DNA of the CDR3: TGTGCCAGCAGTGTCCCTTGGCGTGACGGGGGAACCAAAGAGACCCAGTACTTC.

This CDR3 is CASSMLGTDTQYF. In DNA form, the CDR3 reads TGTGCCAGTAGTATGTTAGGCACAGATACGCAGTATTTT. This sequence joins TRBV19 and TRBJ2-3; D is unresolved. V was shortened by 3 bases and J by 1 base, with 5 bases between the two germline ends. The CDR3 consists of 13 residues. Germline CDR1 and CDR2: LNHDA and SQIVND (reference sequence).

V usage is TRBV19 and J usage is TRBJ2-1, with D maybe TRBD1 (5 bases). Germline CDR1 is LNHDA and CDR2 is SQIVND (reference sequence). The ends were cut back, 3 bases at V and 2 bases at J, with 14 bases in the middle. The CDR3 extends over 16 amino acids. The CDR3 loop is CASSMLPKGAYNEQFF. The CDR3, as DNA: TGTGCCAGTAGTATGTTGCCCAAAGGGGCCTACAATGAGCAGTTCTTC.

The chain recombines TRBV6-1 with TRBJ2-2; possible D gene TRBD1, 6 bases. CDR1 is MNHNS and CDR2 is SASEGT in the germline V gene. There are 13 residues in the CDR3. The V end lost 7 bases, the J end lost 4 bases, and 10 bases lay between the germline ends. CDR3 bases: TGTGCCAGCACCGGGACACTCACCGGGGAGCTGTTTTTT. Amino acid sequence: CASTGTLTGELFF.

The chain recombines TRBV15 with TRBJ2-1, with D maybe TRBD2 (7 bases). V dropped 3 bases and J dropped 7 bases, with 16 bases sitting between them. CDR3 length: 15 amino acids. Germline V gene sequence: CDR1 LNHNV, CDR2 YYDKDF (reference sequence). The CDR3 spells CATSRGGPVRNEQFF. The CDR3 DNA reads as TGTGCCACCAGCAGGGGGGGGCCGGTGCGGAATGAGCAGTTCTTC.

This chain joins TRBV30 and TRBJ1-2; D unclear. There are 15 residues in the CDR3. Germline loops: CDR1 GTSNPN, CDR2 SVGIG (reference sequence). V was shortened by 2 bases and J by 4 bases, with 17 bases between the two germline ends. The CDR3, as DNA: TGTGCCTGGAGTCCCACGCGCCGGGAACTCTATGGCTACACCTTC. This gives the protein CAWSPTRRELYGYTF.

The CDR3 nucleotides are TGTGCCAGCAGTGAAAGCCGTGCCATGAACACTGAAGCTTTCTTT. Its protein product is CASSESRAMNTEAFF. The chain couples TRBV2 to TRBJ1-1; D gene uncertain. CDR3 length equals 15 residues. The germline V gene encodes CDR1 SNHLY and CDR2 FYNNEI. Trimming shortened V by 2 bases and J by 0 bases, and 10 bases separated the two germline ends. The whole variable domain, remainder taken from reference TRBV2 and TRBJ1-1, is EPEVTQTPSHQVTQMGQEVILRCVPISNHLYFYWYRQILGQKVEFLVSFYNNEISEKSEIFDDQFSVERPDGSNFTLKIRSTKLEDSAMYFCASSESRAMNTEAFFGQGTRLTVV.

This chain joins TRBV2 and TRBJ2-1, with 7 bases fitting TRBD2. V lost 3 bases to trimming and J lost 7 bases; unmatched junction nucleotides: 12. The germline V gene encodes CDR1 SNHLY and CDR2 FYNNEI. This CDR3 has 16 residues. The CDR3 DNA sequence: TGTGCCAGCAGTGAGCCAGCGGGGTCGGCTAGGAATGAGCAGTTCTTC. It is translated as CASSEPAGSARNEQFF.

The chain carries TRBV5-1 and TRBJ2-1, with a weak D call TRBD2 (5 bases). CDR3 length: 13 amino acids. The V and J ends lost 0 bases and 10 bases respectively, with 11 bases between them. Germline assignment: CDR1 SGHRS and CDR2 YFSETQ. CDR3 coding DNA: TGCGCCAGCAGCTTGGTGTTGGGCGGGGAGCAGTTCTTC. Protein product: CASSLVLGGEQFF.

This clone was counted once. Here the CDR3 DNA reads TGCGCCAGCAGCCAAGACACGGGACAGCCCTACGAGCAGTACTTC. It translates to CASSQDTGQPYEQYF. The chain employs TRBV4-3 and TRBJ2-7, with 7 nucleotides matching TRBD1. Germline V gives CDR1 LGHNA, CDR2 YSLEER. CDR3 size: 15 residues. V gave up 0 bases and J gave up 2 bases; unmatched junction bases: 4.

The CDR3 loop is CASSVGASGIETQYF. For the CDR3, the DNA is TGTGCCAGCAGCGTAGGTGCTAGCGGTATAGAGACCCAGTACTTC. This chain connects TRBV9 to TRBJ2-5, with 7 bases lining up with TRBD2. CDR3 size: 15 residues. Germline CDR1 SGDLS, CDR2 YYNGEE. V lost 0 bases to trimming and J lost 4 bases; unmatched junction nucleotides: 6.

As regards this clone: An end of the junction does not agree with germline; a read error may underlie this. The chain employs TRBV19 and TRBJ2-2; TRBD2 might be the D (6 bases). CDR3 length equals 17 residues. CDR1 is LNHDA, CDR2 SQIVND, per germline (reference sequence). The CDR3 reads CASSQPTSLSWTEELFF. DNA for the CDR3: TGTGCCAGTAGTCAACCTACTAGCCTTAGTTGGACCGAGGAGCTGTTTTTT.

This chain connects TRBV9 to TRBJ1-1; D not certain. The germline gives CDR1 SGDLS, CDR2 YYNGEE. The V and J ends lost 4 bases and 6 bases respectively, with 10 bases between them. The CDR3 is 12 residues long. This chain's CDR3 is CASSPENSEAFF. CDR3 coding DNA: TGTGCCAGCAGCCCCGAAAACTCTGAAGCTTTCTTT.

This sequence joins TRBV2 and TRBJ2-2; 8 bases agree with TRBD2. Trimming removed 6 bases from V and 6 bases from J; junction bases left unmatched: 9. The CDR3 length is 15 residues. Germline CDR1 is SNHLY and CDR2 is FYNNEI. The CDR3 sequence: CASSRQAAGAGELFF. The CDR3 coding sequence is TGTGCCAGCAGCCGACAGGCAGCGGGGGCCGGGGAGCTGTTTTTT.

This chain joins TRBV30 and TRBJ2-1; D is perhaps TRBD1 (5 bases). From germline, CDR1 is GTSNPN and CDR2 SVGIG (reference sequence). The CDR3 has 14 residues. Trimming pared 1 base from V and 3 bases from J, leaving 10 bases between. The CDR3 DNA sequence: TGTGCCTGGAGTGCAGGGTTGCGCTACAATGAGCAGTTCTTC. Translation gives CAWSAGLRYNEQFF. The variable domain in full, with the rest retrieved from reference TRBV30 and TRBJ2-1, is SQTIHQWPATLVQPVGSPLSLECTVEGTSNPNLYWYRQAAGRGLQLLFYSVGIGQISSEVPQNLSASRPQDRQFILSSKKLLLSDSGFYLCAWSAGLRYNEQFFGPGTRLTVL.

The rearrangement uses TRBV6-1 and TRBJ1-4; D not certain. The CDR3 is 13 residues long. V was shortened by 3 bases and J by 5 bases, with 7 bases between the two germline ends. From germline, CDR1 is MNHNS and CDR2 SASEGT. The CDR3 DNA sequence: TGTGCCAGCAGTGAGCCAGGAAATGAAAAACTGTTTTTT. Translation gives CASSEPGNEKLFF.

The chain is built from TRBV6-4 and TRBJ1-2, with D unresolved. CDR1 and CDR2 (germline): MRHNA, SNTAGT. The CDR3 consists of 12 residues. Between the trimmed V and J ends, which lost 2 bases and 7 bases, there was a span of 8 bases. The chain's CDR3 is CASSDNKAGYTF. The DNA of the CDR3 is TGTGCCAGCAGTGACAATAAAGCTGGCTACACCTTC.

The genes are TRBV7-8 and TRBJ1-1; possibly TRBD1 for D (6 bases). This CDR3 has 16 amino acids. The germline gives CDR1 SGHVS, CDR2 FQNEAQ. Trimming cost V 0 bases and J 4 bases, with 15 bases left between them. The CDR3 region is CASSLASQGLRTEAFF. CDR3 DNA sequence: TGTGCCAGCAGCTTAGCTTCACAGGGCCTGCGCACTGAAGCTTTCTTT.

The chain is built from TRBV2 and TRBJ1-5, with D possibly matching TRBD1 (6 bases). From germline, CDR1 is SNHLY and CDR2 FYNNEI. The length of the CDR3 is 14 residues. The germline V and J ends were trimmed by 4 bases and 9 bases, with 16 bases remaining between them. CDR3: CASSGYREWGPQHF. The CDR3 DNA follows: TGTGCCAGCAGTGGATACAGGGAATGGGGGCCCCAGCATTTT. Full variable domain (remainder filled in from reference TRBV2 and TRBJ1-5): EPEVTQTPSHQVTQMGQEVILRCVPISNHLYFYWYRQILGQKVEFLVSFYNNEISEKSEIFDDQFSVERPDGSNFTLKIRSTKLEDSAMYFCASSGYREWGPQHFGDGTRLSIL.

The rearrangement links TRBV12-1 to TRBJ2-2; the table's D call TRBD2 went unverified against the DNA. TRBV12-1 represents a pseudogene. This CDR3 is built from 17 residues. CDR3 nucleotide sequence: TGTGCCAGCAGCTCCGGTAGCGGGGGGGCGAGAACCGGGGAGCTGTTTTTT. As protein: CASSSGSGGARTGELFF.

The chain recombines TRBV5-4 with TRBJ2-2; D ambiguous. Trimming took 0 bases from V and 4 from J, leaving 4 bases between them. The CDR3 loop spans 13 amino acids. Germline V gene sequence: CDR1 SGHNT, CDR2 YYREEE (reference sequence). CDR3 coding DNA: TGTGCCAGCAGCTTGGCGGGCACCGGGGAGCTGTTTTTT. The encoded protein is CASSLAGTGELFF. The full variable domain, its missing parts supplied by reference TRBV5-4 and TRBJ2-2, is ETGVTQSPTHLIKTRGQQVTLRCSSQSGHNTVSWYQQALGQGPQFIFQYYREEENGRGNFPPRFSGLQFPNYSSELNVNALELDDSALYLCASSLAGTGELFFGEGSRLTVL.

In DNA form, the CDR3 reads TGCGCCAGCAGCTTGAGGACAGGGGGCGGAGAGACCCAGTACTTC. Translated, it gives CASSLRTGGGETQYF. The chain carries TRBV5-1 and TRBJ2-5, with TRBD1 matching 11 bases. Germline V gene data show CDR1 as SGHRS and CDR2 as YFSETQ. This CDR3 contains 15 residues. Unmatched junction bases numbered 3, after V lost 1 base and J lost 4 bases.

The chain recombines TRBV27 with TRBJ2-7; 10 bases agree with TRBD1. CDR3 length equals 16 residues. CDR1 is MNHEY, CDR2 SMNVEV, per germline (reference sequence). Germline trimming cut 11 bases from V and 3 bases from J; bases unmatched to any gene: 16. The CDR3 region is CACKSLSGQGFYEQYF. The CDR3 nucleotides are TGTGCCTGTAAAAGCCTCTCGGGACAGGGGTTCTACGAGCAGTACTTC.

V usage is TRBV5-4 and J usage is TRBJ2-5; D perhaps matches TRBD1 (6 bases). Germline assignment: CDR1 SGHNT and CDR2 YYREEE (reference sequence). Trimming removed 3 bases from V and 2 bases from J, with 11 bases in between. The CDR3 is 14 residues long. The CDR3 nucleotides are TGTGCCAGCAGCTCCCCGGACAGACAAGAGACCCAGTACTTC. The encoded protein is CASSSPDRQETQYF.

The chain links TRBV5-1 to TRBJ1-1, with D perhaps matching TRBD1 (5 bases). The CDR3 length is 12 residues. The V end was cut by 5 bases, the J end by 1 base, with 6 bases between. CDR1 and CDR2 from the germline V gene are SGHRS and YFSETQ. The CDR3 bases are TGCGCCAGCAGAGGGGAGAACACTGAAGCTTTCTTT. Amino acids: CASRGENTEAFF.

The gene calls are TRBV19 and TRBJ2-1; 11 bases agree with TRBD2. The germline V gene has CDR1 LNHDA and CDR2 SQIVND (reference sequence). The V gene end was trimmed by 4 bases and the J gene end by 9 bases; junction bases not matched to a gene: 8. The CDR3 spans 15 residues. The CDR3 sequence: CASSTLAGGPSEQFF. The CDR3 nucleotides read TGTGCCAGTAGTACATTAGCGGGGGGGCCAAGTGAGCAGTTCTTC.